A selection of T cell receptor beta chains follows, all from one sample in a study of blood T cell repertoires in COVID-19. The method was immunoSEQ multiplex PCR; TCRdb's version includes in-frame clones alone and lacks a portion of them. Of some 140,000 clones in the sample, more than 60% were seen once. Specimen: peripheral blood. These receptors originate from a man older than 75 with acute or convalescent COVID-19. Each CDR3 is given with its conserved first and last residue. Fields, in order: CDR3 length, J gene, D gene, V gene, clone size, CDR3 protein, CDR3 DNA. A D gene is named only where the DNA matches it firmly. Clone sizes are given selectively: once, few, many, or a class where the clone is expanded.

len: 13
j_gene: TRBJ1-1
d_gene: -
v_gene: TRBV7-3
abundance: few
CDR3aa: CASSSSGNTEAFF
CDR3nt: TGTGCCAGCAGCTCATCCGGGAACACTGAAGCTTTCTTT

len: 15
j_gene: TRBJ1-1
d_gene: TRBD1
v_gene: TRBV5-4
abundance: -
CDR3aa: CASSLGTGLNTEAFF
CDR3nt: TGTGCCAGCAGCTTGGGGACAGGGTTAAACACTGAAGCTTTCTTT

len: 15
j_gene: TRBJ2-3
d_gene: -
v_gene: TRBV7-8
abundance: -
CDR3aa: CASSPKYGRGDTQYF
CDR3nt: TGTGCCAGCAGCCCGAAGTACGGTCGGGGAGATACGCAGTATTTT

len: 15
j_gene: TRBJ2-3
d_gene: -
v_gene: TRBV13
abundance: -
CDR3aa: CASSLVSLVPDTQYF
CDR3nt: TGTGCCAGCAGCTTAGTAAGCCTCGTCCCAGATACGCAGTATTTT

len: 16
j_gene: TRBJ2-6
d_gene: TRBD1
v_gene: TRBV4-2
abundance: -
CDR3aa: CASSRQGAPGANVLTF
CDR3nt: TGTGCCAGCAGTAGACAGGGGGCCCCTGGGGCCAACGTCCTGACTTTC

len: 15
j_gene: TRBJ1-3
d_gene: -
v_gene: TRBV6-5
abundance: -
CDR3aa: CASSYSGASGNTIYF
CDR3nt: TGTGCCAGCAGTTACTCAGGGGCCTCTGGAAACACCATATATTTT

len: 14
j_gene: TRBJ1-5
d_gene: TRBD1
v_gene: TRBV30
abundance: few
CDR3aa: CAWPGTGVNQPQHF
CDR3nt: TGTGCCTGGCCCGGGACAGGGGTTAATCAGCCCCAGCATTTT

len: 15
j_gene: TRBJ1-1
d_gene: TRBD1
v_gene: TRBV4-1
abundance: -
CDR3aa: CASRRDRGGDTEAFF
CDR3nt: TGCGCCAGCAGAAGGGACAGGGGAGGGGACACTGAAGCTTTCTTT

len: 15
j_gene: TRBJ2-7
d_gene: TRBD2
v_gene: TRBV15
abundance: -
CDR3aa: CATSTTQGLTGGQYF
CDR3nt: TGTGCCACCAGCACCACGCAGGGTCTTACGGGGGGGCAGTACTTC

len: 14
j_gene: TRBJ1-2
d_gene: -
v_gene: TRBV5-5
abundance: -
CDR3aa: CASSLGAGNYGYTF
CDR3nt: TGTGCCAGCAGCTTGGGTGCGGGGAACTATGGCTACACCTTC

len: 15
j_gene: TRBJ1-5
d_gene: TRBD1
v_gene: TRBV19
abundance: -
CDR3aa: CASSIVGGHVEAQHF
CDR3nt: TGTGCCAGTAGTATCGTAGGGGGCCACGTAGAGGCCCAGCATTTT

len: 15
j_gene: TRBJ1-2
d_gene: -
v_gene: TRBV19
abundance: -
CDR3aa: CASSILQGGTSGYTF
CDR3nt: TGTGCCAGTAGTATTCTCCAGGGCGGAACGTCTGGCTACACCTTC

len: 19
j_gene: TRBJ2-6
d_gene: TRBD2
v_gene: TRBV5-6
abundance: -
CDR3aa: CASSSDGPAGVGGANVLTF
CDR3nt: TGTGCCAGCAGTTCCGACGGCCCAGCGGGGGTGGGCGGGGCCAACGTCCTGACTTTC

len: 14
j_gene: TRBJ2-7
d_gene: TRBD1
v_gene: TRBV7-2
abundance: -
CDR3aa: CASSSFRDSYEQYF
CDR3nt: TGTGCCAGCAGCTCCTTCCGGGACAGTTACGAGCAGTACTTC

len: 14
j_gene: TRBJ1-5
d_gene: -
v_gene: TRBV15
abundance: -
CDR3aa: CATSRVQRNQPQHF
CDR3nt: TGTGCCACCAGCAGAGTACAGAGAAATCAGCCCCAGCATTTT

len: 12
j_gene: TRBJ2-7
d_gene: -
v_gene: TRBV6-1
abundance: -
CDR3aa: CASSDGNYEQYF
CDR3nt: TGTGCCAGCAGTGATGGCAACTACGAGCAGTACTTC

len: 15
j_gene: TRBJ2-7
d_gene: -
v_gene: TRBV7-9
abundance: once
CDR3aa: CASSPTTVRHYEQYF
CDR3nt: TGTGCCAGCAGCCCTACGACAGTGCGACACTACGAGCAGTACTTC

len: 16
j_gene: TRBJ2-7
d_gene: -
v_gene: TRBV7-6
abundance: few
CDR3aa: CASSLVPLQGSYEQYF
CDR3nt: TGTGCCAGCAGCTTAGTGCCCCTGCAGGGTTCCTACGAGCAGTACTTC

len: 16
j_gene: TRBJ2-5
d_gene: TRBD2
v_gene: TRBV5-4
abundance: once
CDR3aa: CASSLGLAGAQETQYF
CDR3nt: TGTGCCAGCAGCTTGGGACTAGCGGGGGCCCAAGAGACCCAGTACTTC

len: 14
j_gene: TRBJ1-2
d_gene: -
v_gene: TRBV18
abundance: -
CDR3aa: CASSPSVRDYGYTF
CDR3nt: TGTGCCAGCTCACCGTCTGTTCGGGACTATGGCTACACCTTC

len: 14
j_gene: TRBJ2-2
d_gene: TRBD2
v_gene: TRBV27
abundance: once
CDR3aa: CASSQGRAPGELFF
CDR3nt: TGTGCCAGCAGCCAAGGGAGGGCCCCCGGGGAGCTGTTTTTT

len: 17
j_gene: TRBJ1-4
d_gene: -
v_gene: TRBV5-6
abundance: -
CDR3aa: CASSLARGFGVGEKLFF
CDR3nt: TGTGCCAGCAGCTTGGCGAGGGGGTTTGGTGTTGGTGAAAAACTGTTTTTT

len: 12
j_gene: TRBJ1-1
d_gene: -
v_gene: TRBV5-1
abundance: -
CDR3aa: CASSLESEGAFF
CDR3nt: TGCGCCAGCAGCTTGGAGTCGGAGGGGGCTTTCTTT

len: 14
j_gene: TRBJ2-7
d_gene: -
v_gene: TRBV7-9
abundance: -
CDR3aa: CASSLVGRVYEQYF
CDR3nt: TGTGCCAGCAGCTTAGTGGGCAGGGTCTACGAGCAGTACTTC

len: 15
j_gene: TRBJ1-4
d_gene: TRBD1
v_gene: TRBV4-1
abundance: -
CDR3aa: CASSQIGTGAEKLFF
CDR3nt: TGCGCCAGCAGCCAAATAGGGACAGGGGCTGAAAAACTGTTTTTT

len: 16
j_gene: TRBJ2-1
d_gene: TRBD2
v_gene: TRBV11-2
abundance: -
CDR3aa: CASSFRSPSGGYEQFF
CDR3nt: TGTGCCAGCAGCTTCAGGTCCCCTAGCGGGGGCTATGAGCAGTTCTTC

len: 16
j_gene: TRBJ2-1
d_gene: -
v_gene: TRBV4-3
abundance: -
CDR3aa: CASSQDWAGDYNEQFF
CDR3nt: TGCGCCAGCAGCCAAGACTGGGCCGGTGATTACAATGAGCAGTTCTTC

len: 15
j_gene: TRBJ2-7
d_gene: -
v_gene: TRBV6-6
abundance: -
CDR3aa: CASSYPPVPGNEQYF
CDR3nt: TGTGCCAGCAGTTACCCCCCCGTCCCGGGGAACGAGCAGTACTTC

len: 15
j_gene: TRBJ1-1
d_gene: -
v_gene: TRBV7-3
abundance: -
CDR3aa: CASSLTPGQNTEAFF
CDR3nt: TGTGCCAGCAGCTTAACCCCGGGACAGAACACTGAAGCTTTCTTT

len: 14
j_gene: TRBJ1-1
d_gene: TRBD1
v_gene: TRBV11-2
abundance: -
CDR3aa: CASSLGTVTTEAFF
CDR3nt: TGTGCCAGCAGCCTTGGGACAGTCACCACTGAAGCTTTCTTT

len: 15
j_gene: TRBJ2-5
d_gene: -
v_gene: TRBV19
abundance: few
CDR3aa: CASSYSIGAVETQYF
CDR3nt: TGTGCCAGTAGTTACAGTATCGGCGCAGTAGAGACCCAGTACTTC

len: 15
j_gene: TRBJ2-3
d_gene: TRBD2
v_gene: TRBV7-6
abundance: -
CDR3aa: CASSPTGGGLDTQYF
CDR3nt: TGTGCCAGCAGTCCGACGGGCGGGGGGCTCGATACGCAGTATTTT

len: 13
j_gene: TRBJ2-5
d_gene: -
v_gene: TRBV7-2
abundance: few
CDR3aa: CASSLIDTGTQYF
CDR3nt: TGTGCCAGCAGCTTAATCGACACGGGAACCCAGTACTTC

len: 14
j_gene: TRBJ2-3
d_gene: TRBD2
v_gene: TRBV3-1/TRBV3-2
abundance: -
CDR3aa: CASSPSGEGDTQYF
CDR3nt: TGTGCCAGCAGCCCTAGCGGGGAAGGGGATACGCAGTATTTT

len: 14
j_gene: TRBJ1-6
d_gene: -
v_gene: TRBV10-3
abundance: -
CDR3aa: CAISEGGGRSPLHF
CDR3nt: TGTGCCATCAGTGAGGGGGGGGGAAGGTCACCCCTCCACTTT

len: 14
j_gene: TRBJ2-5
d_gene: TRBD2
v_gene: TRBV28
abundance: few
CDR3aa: CASKIAGDQETQYF
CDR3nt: TGTGCCAGCAAGATAGCGGGGGACCAAGAGACCCAGTACTTC

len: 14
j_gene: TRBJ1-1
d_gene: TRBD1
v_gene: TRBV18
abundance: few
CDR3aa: CASSPGNRGTEAFF
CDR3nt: TGTGCCAGCTCACCAGGGAACAGGGGCACTGAAGCTTTCTTT

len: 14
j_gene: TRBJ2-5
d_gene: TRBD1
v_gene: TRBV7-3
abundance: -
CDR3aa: CASSRTGQKETQYF
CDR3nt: TGTGCCAGCAGCCGAACGGGACAGAAAGAGACCCAGTACTTC

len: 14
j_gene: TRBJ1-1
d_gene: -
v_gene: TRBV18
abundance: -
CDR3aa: CASSPQGMNTEAFF
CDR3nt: TGTGCCAGCTCACCACAGGGGATGAACACTGAAGCTTTCTTT

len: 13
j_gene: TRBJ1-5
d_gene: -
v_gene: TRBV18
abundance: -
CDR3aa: CASSPGRDQPQHF
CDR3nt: TGTGCCAGCTCCCCGGGGAGGGATCAGCCCCAGCATTTT

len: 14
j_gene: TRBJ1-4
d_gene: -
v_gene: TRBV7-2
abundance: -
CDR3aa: CASSRYGVNEKLFF
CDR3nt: TGTGCCAGCAGCCGGTACGGGGTGAATGAAAAACTGTTTTTT